This T cell receptor beta chain was found in a study of shared clonotypes between healthy human individuals. Unmatched junction bases numbered 5, after V lost 5 bases and J lost 5 bases. The germline CDR1 and CDR2 sequences are MGHRA and YSYEKL. The CDR3 sequence is 14 residues long. Study findings and constraints: Only blood underwent sampling, and tissue repertoires likely differ.

Notes on this clone: Its cognate antigen is unknown.

The assay was run at deep level. The protocol was immunoSEQ multiplex PCR, while the TCRdb copy is restricted to in-frame clones and leaves out a portion. The table records roughly 2.6 million clones, just over 90% of them present only once. The specimen was naive CD4+ T cells sorted from blood. Subset here: CD45RA+ positively selected. V and J are TRBV4-1 and TRBJ1-4, with 7 bases that match TRBD1. The receptor was isolated from a man younger than 30 in good health. CDR3 protein: CASSSRQGNEKLFF. The CDR3, as DNA: TGCGCCAGCAGCTCCCGACAGGGAAATGAAAAACTGTTTTTT.